This entry lists 27 T cell receptor beta chains sequenced from one sample in a study of shared clonotypes between healthy human individuals. Sequenced by immunoSEQ multiplex PCR; TCRdb stores in-frame clones only, minus some. The sample lists 650,000 to 800,000 clones, 72% occurring once. The source material was memory CD4+ T cells sorted from blood. Subset here: CD45RA-negative fraction. All receptors come from a woman aged 25 to 39 in good health.

The chain joins TRBV27 to TRBJ2-3, with D perhaps TRBD1 or TRBD2 (6 bases each). Germline CDR1 and CDR2: MNHEY and SMNVEV (reference sequence). The V gene lost 7 bases and the J gene lost 2 bases, with 10 bases spanning the gap. The CDR3 has 13 amino acids. The CDR3 DNA sequence: TGTGCCAGCAAAGGGGGGAACACAGATACGCAGTATTTT. It codes for CASKGGNTDTQYF.

The V call is TRBV27, the J call TRBJ2-3, with 7 bases identical to TRBD2. Germline lookup yields CDR1 MNHEY and CDR2 SMNVEV (reference sequence). Trimming cost V 5 bases and J 6 bases; bases outside gene matches: 8. The length of the CDR3 is 14 residues. The CDR3 bases are TGTGCCAGCAGTGATACTAGCGCGGCGGATACGCAGTATTTT. It encodes CASSDTSAADTQYF.

On this clone: The sample contains more than one DNA sequence encoding this CDR3. The chain combines TRBV30 with TRBJ2-2; no clear D gene. CDR3 size: 13 residues. Germline V gene sequence: CDR1 GTSNPN, CDR2 SVGIG (reference sequence). Between the trimmed V and J ends, which lost 0 bases and 5 bases, there was a span of 7 bases. CDR3 residues: CAWSVLGTGELFF. The CDR3 DNA follows: TGTGCCTGGAGTGTCCTGGGAACCGGGGAGCTGTTTTTT.

The CDR3: CASTRDYRTDTQYF. The CDR3 DNA reads TGTGCCAGCACCCGGGACTACCGCACAGATACGCAGTATTTT. The chain couples TRBV5-6 to TRBJ2-3; 7 bases match TRBD2. CDR1 is SGHDT and CDR2 is YYEEEE in the germline V gene. CDR3 length: 14 amino acids. Trimming took 6 bases from V and 1 from J; bases not matched to a gene: 5. The whole variable domain, remainder taken from reference TRBV5-6 and TRBJ2-3, is DAGVTQSPTHLIKTRGQQVTLRCSPKSGHDTVSWYQQALGQGPQFIFQYYEEEERQRGNFPDRFSGHQFPNYSSELNVNALLLGDSALYLCASTRDYRTDTQYFGPGTRLTVL.

This clone appeared once. V is TRBV16 and J is TRBJ2-2, with 8 bases identical to TRBD2. Per germline, CDR1 KGHSY and CDR2 FQNENV. Trimming took 7 bases from V and 5 from J; bases not matched to a gene: 3. The CDR3 sequence is 13 residues long. DNA for the CDR3: TGTGCCAGCAATAAGCGGGAGACCGGGGAGCTGTTTTTT. This encodes CASNKRETGELFF.

This sequence joins TRBV6-5 and TRBJ1-3; D may be TRBD1 (5 bases). V lost 5 bases, J lost 0 bases, and 11 bases lay in between. Germline lookup yields CDR1 MNHEY and CDR2 SVGAGI. This CDR3 has 15 amino acids. The CDR3 DNA reads as TGTGCCAGCAGTCAAAGACAGTTCTCTGGAAACACCATATATTTT. Translated, it gives CASSQRQFSGNTIYF.

The CDR3 here is CASSGFLWTSQGYTF. The CDR3 DNA reads TGTGCCAGCAGCGGGTTCCTATGGACTTCCCAGGGCTACACCTTC. The chain carries TRBV9 and TRBJ1-2; D not resolved. V gave up 3 bases and J gave up 8 bases, with 20 bases separating them. Germline V gene sequence: CDR1 SGDLS, CDR2 YYNGEE. The CDR3 extends over 15 amino acids. Variable domain in full (rest from reference TRBV9 and TRBJ1-2): DSGVTQTPKHLITATGQRVTLRCSPRSGDLSVYWYQQSLDQGLQFLIQYYNGEERAKGNILERFSAQQFPDLHSELNLSSLELGDSALYFCASSGFLWTSQGYTFGSGTRLTVV.

V gene TRBV7-9 combines with J gene TRBJ1-1, with TRBD1 matching over 11 bases. CDR3 size: 15 residues. Germline-derived CDR1 and CDR2 are SEHNR and FQNEAQ (reference sequence). J was trimmed by 5 bases and V by 5 bases; bases with no gene match: 7. In DNA, the CDR3 is TGTGCCAGCAGCCACGGGACAGGGGGTAGGACTGAAGCTTTCTTT. This translates into CASSHGTGGRTEAFF.

This clone was observed a few times. The genes are TRBV6-6 and TRBJ1-5; possibly TRBD1 for D (5 bases). CDR1 and CDR2 (germline): MNHNY, SVGAGI (reference sequence). V was shortened by 7 bases and J by 3 bases, with 13 bases between the two germline ends. The CDR3 is made up of 14 amino acids. The DNA for the CDR3 is TGTGCCAGCACTTCCAGGGCCGCCAATCAGCCCCAGCATTTT. Its protein is CASTSRAANQPQHF.

The chain is built from TRBV4-2 and TRBJ1-2, with 11 bases fitting TRBD1. With 0 bases clipped from V and 4 bases from J, the junction kept 4 bases outside the gene matches. CDR1 and CDR2 (germline): LGHNA, YNFKEQ. The CDR3 consists of 16 residues. The CDR3 protein is CASSQEWDRGIYGYTF. CDR3 nucleotides: TGTGCCAGCAGCCAAGAGTGGGACAGGGGGATCTATGGCTACACCTTC.

J is TRBJ2-7 and V is TRBV21-1; TRBD1 reflects the table's D call only, with no check against the DNA. TRBV21-1 is a known pseudogene. The CDR3 totals 17 residues. CDR3 residues: CASRSGEAGTGGYEQYF. CDR3 sequence (DNA): TGTGCCAGCAGATCAGGAGAGGCGGGGACAGGGGGCTACGAGCAGTACTTC.

As concerns this clone: The sample has other DNA sequences that encode this CDR3 too. The chain uses TRBV19 and TRBJ2-3; D might be TRBD1 (5 bases). This CDR3 spans 13 amino acids. With 1 base removed from V and 6 bases from J, the gap between germline ends came to 8 bases. Per germline, CDR1 LNHDA and CDR2 SQIVND (reference sequence). The CDR3 nucleotides are TGTGCCAGTAGTATAGCTGGGGCCGATACGCAGTATTTT. This gives the protein CASSIAGADTQYF.

This clone was picked up one time. The V gene is TRBV20-1, the J gene TRBJ2-1; D not resolved. This CDR3 has 11 amino acids. V was cut by 3 bases and J by 6 bases, with 6 bases left in between. Germline-derived CDR1 and CDR2 are DFQATT and SNEGSKA (reference sequence). The CDR3 protein is CSASFVNEQFF. The CDR3 bases are TGCAGTGCTAGTTTCGTCAATGAGCAGTTCTTC.

In this sample, this clone turned up many times. This chain uses TRBV5-1 with TRBJ2-5, with 8 nucleotides matching TRBD2. V shed 1 base and J 2 bases; nucleotides not matched to a gene: 4. Germline loops: CDR1 SGHRS, CDR2 YFSETQ. The CDR3 loop spans 15 amino acids. The CDR3 nucleotides are TGCGCCAGCAGCTTGATGGGACTAGGACAAGAGACCCAGTACTTC. Protein product: CASSLMGLGQETQYF.

The V and J genes are TRBV2 and TRBJ2-7, with 10 positions matching TRBD2. V lost 7 bases, J lost 5 bases, and 5 bases stayed unmatched. Germline V gene sequence: CDR1 SNHLY, CDR2 FYNNEI. CDR3 length: 13 residues. The CDR3 nucleotides are TGTGCCAGCAAAGCGGGAGGGCGGGACGAGCAGTACTTC. Translation gives CASKAGGRDEQYF. Full variable domain (remainder filled in from reference TRBV2 and TRBJ2-7): EPEVTQTPSHQVTQMGQEVILRCVPISNHLYFYWYRQILGQKVEFLVSFYNNEISEKSEIFDDQFSVERPDGSNFTLKIRSTKLEDSAMYFCASKAGGRDEQYFGPGTRLTVT.

The sample holds many counts of this clone. The CDR3 region is CASSWDAAEQYF. The CDR3, as DNA: TGTGCCAGCAGCTGGGACGCGGCCGAGCAGTACTTC. The V and J genes are TRBV5-4 and TRBJ2-7, with D possibly called TRBD1 or TRBD2 (5 bases each). Trimming stripped 3 bases from V and 6 bases from J, with 10 bases between. Per germline, CDR1 SGHNT and CDR2 YYREEE (reference sequence). This CDR3 is 12 amino acids long. Variable domain in full (rest from reference TRBV5-4 and TRBJ2-7): ETGVTQSPTHLIKTRGQQVTLRCSSQSGHNTVSWYQQALGQGPQFIFQYYREEENGRGNFPPRFSGLQFPNYSSELNVNALELDDSALYLCASSWDAAEQYFGPGTRLTVT.

With respect to this clone: This sample also contains other DNA sequences that code for the same CDR3. V usage is TRBV7-8 and J usage is TRBJ1-1; D is unclear. The V and J ends lost 1 base and 1 base respectively, with 4 bases between them. This CDR3 is 13 amino acids long. The germline gives CDR1 SGHVS, CDR2 FQNEAQ. Here the CDR3 reads CASSLGRNTEAFF. Written as DNA, the CDR3 is TGTGCCAGCAGCTTAGGGAGGAACACTGAAGCTTTCTTT.

This chain links TRBV21-1 with TRBJ1-1. TRBV21-1 is assigned pseudogene status. The CDR3 has 17 amino acids. CDR3 nucleotide sequence: TGTGCCAGCAGCAAAGCGCTCGGTTCAGGAGGGCTATGTGGCGCTTTCTTT. Encoded protein: CASSKALGSGGLCGAFF.

This clone was picked up many times. The rearrangement links TRBV6-1 to TRBJ2-7; TRBD2 is a possible D gene (5 bases). V was pared by 3 bases and J by 1 base, with 10 bases between. This CDR3 region has 14 residues. CDR1 is MNHNS and CDR2 is SASEGT in the germline V gene. The CDR3 region has the DNA TGTGCCAGCAGTGAGGAGGTGATTTCCTACGAGCAGTACTTC. This sequence encodes CASSEEVISYEQYF.

V gene TRBV29-1 combines with J gene TRBJ2-5; 7 nucleotides align to TRBD2. V lost 3 bases and J lost 4; bases outside the gene matches: 11. Germline loops: CDR1 SQVTM, CDR2 ANQGSEA. The CDR3 has 15 amino acids. CDR3 protein: CSVEGTAGVIETQYF. CDR3 bases: TGCAGCGTTGAGGGTACGGCGGGAGTCATAGAGACCCAGTACTTC.

The gene calls are TRBV14 and TRBJ2-3, with D possibly TRBD2 on 6 matching bases. The germline V and J ends were trimmed by 1 base and 2 bases, with 13 bases remaining between them. This CDR3 has 16 residues. CDR1 is SGHDN and CDR2 is FVKESK in the germline V gene. Here the CDR3 reads CASSQGHGSSTDTQYF. DNA of the CDR3: TGTGCCAGCAGCCAAGGACACGGGAGCTCCACAGATACGCAGTATTTT. Together with reference TRBV14 and TRBJ2-3, the CDR3 gives the full variable domain: EAGVTQFPSHSVIEKGQTVTLRCDPISGHDNLYWYRRVMGKEIKFLLHFVKESKQDESGMPNNRFLAERTGGTYSTLKVQPAELEDSGVYFCASSQGHGSSTDTQYFGPGTRLTVL.

This clone was detected once. The rearrangement uses TRBV5-6 and TRBJ2-1; 10 nucleotides agree with TRBD2. The CDR3 consists of 16 residues. CDR1 and CDR2 (germline): SGHDT, YYEEEE. V dropped 2 bases and J dropped 1; count of bases not matched to a gene: 3. The CDR3 DNA follows: TGTGCCAGCAGCTTCCGGACTAGCGGTTCCTACAATGAGCAGTTCTTC. Encoded protein: CASSFRTSGSYNEQFF.

This clone was observed many times. The V gene is TRBV7-2, the J gene TRBJ1-5; D not certain. From germline, CDR1 is SGHTA and CDR2 FQGNSA. The CDR3 is 14 residues long. The ends were cut back, 4 bases at V and 3 bases at J, with 10 bases in the middle. CDR3 sequence reads: CASSSHGANQPQHF. CDR3 DNA sequence: TGTGCCAGCAGCTCCCATGGCGCCAATCAGCCCCAGCATTTT.

The gene calls are TRBV11-2 and TRBJ2-5, with 8 bases matching TRBD1. There are 15 residues in the CDR3. From germline, CDR1 is SGHAT and CDR2 FQNNGV. The ends lost 1 base at V and 3 bases at J; junction bases unmatched: 4. The CDR3 DNA follows: TGTGCCAGCAGCTTAGGGACAGGGCAGGAAGAGACCCAGTACTTC. It codes for CASSLGTGQEETQYF.

The table lists this clone with a few counts. The chain recombines TRBV4-2 with TRBJ2-5; 9 bases align to TRBD2. The V segment lost 1 base and the J segment 1 base; nucleotides outside the gene matches: 4. In germline, CDR1 is LGHNA, CDR2 YNFKEQ. This CDR3 contains 16 residues. This CDR3 reads CASSQGLAETQETQYF. The DNA for the CDR3 is TGTGCCAGCAGCCAAGGACTAGCGGAGACCCAAGAGACCCAGTACTTC.

This sequence joins TRBV7-7 and TRBJ2-2; D gene unclear. Trimming cost V 1 base and J 1 base, with 4 bases left between them. CDR3 length: 14 residues. The germline gives CDR1 SSHAT, CDR2 FNYEAQ (reference sequence). DNA of the CDR3: TGTGCCAGCAGCTTAGGCCAGAACACCGGGGAGCTGTTTTTT. This gives the protein CASSLGQNTGELFF.

This clone has just one count. This sequence joins TRBV5-4 and TRBJ1-2; D uncertain. Deletions cut 4 bases from V and 7 bases from J, with 17 bases between. Per germline, CDR1 SGHNT and CDR2 YYREEE (reference sequence). The CDR3 covers 14 residues. CDR3 sequence: CASSQTLAVGGYTF. The CDR3 DNA reads as TGTGCCAGCAGCCAGACCCTGGCAGTGGGTGGCTACACCTTC.